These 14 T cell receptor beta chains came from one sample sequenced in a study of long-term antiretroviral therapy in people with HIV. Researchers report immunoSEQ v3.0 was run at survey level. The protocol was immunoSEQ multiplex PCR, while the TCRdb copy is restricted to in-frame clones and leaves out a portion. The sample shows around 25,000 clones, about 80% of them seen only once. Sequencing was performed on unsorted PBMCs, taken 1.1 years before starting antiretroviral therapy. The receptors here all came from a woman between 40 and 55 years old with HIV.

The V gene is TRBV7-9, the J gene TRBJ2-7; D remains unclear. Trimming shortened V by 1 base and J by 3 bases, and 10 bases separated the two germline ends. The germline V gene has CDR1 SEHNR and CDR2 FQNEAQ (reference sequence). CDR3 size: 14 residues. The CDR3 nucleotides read TGTGCCAGCAGCTTAGGCCCCGGCGGCTACGAGCAGTACTTC. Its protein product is CASSLGPGGYEQYF. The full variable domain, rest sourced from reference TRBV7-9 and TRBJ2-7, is DTGVSQNPRHKITKRGQNVTFRCDPISEHNRLYWYRQTLGQGPEFLTYFQNEAQLEKSRLLSDRFSAERPKGSFSTLEIQRTEQGDSAMYLCASSLGPGGYEQYFGPGTRLTVT.

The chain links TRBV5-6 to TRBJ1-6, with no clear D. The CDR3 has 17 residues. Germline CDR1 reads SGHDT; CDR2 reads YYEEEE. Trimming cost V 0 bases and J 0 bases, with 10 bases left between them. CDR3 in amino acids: CASSLGPSSSYNSPLHF. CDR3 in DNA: TGTGCCAGCAGCTTGGGTCCCTCGAGCTCCTATAATTCACCCCTCCACTTT.

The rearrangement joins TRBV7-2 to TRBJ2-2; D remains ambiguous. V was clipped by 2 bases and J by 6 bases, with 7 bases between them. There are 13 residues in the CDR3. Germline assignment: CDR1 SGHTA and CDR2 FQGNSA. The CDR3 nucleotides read TGTGCCAGCAGCTTAATCCAGGCCGGGGAGCTGTTTTTT. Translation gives CASSLIQAGELFF. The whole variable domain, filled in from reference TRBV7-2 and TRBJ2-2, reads GAGVSQSPSNKVTEKGKDVELRCDPISGHTALYWYRQSLGQGLEFLIYFQGNSAPDKSGLPSDRFSAERTGGSVSTLTIQRTQQEDSAVYLCASSLIQAGELFFGEGSRLTVL.

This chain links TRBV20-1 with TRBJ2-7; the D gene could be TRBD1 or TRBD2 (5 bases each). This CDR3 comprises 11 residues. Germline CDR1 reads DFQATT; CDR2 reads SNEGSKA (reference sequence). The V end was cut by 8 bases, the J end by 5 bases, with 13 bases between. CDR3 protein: CSTGDYDEQYF. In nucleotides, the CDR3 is TGCAGTACAGGTGACTACGACGAGCAGTACTTC.

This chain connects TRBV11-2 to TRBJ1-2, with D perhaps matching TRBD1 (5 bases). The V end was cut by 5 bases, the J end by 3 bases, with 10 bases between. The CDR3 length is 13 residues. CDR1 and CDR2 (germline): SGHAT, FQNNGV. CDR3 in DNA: TGTGCCAGCAGCCGAGGGACGGACTATGGCTACACCTTC. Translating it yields CASSRGTDYGYTF.

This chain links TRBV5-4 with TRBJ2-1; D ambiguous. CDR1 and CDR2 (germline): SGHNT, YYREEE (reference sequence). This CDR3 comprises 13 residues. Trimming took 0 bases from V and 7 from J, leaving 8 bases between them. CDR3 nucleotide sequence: TGTGCCAGCAGCTTGGCCCAAGGAAATGAGCAGTTCTTC. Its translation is CASSLAQGNEQFF.

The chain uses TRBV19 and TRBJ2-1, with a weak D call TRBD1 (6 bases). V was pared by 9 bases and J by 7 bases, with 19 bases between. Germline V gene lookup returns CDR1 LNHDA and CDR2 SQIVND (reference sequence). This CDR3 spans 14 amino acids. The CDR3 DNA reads TGTGCCAGCCCTAATCCGCAGGGGAGTAATGAGCAGTTCTTC. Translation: CASPNPQGSNEQFF. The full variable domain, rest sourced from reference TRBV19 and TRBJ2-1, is DGGITQSPKYLFRKEGQNVTLSCEQNLNHDAMYWYRQDPGQGLRLIYYSQIVNDFQKGDIAEGYSVSREKKESFPLTVTSAQKNPTAFYLCASPNPQGSNEQFFGPGTRLTVL.

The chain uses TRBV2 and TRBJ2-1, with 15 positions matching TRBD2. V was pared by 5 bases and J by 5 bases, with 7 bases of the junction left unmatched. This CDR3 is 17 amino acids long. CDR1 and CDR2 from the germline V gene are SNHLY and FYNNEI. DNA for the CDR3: TGTGCCAGCAGTTGGACTAGCGGGAGGGCCAGGGACAATGAGCAGTTCTTC. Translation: CASSWTSGRARDNEQFF.

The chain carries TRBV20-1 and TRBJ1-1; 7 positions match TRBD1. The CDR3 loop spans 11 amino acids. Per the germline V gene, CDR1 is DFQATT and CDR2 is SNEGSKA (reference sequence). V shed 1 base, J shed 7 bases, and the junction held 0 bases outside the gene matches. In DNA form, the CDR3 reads TGCAGTGCTAGAGCAGGGGGTGAAGCTTTCTTT. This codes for CSARAGGEAFF.

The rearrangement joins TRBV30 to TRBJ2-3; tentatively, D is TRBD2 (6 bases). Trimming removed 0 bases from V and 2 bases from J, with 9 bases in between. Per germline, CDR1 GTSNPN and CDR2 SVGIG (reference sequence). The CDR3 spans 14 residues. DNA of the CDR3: TGTGCCTGGAGTGTCGGGAGTTACACAGATACGCAGTATTTT. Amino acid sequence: CAWSVGSYTDTQYF.

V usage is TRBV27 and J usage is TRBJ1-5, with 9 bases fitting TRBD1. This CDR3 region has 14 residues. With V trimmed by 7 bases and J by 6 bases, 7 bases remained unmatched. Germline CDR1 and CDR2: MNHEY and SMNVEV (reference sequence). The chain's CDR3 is CASNTGGSGQPQHF. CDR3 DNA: TGTGCCAGCAACACAGGGGGCTCGGGTCAGCCCCAGCATTTT.

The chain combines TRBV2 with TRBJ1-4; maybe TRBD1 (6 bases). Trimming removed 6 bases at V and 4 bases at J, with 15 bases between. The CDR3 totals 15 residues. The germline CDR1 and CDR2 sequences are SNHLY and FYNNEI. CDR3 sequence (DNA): TGTGCCAGCAGAGTTGGGGGACAAATTAATGAAAAACTGTTTTTT. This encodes CASRVGGQINEKLFF.

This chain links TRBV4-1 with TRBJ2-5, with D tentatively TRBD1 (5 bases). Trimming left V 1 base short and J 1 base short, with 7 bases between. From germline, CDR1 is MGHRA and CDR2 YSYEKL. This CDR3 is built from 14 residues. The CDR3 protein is CASSQGQIQETQYF. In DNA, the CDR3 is TGCGCCAGCAGCCAAGGACAGATCCAAGAGACCCAGTACTTC.

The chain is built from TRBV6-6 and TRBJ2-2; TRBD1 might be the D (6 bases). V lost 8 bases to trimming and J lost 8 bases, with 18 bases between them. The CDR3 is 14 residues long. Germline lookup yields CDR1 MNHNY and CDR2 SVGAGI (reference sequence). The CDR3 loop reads CASLKQGSRGELFF. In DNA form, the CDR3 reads TGTGCCAGCTTAAAGCAGGGGAGTAGAGGGGAGCTGTTTTTT.